The 25 T cell receptor beta chains listed next were all sequenced from one sample in a study of shared clonotypes between healthy human individuals. TCRdb keeps only in-frame clones here, not all; method: immunoSEQ multiplex PCR. Of around 450,000 clones in the sample, roughly 77% are singletons; the top ten hold roughly 13%. The sample was PBMCs. The receptors were gathered from a woman aged 35 to 49 in good health. Some clones in this sample may be carry-over from other donors' samples.

V is TRBV7-3 and J is TRBJ2-2, with D maybe TRBD1 (6 bases). CDR3 length: 22 residues. Germline V gene data show CDR1 as SGHTA and CDR2 as FQGTGA. Trimming stripped 2 bases from V and 4 bases from J, with 32 bases between. The CDR3 DNA sequence: TGTGCCAGCAGCTTATTCGCTGGTACAAGTCCTCAGACAGGAAAGAGCACCGGGGAGCTGTTTTTT. Protein product: CASSLFAGTSPQTGKSTGELFF.

V gene TRBV9 combines with J gene TRBJ1-1; no clear D gene. Germline lookup yields CDR1 SGDLS and CDR2 YYNGEE. With 3 bases removed from V and 2 bases from J, the gap between germline ends came to 8 bases. The CDR3 extends over 13 amino acids. The CDR3 sequence: CASSADINTEAFF. In nucleotides, the CDR3 is TGTGCCAGCAGCGCCGACATCAACACTGAAGCTTTCTTT.

The V and J genes are TRBV5-1 and TRBJ2-1, with a tentative D call TRBD2 (5 bases). Trimming took 0 bases from V and 9 from J, leaving 13 bases between them. From germline, CDR1 is SGHRS and CDR2 YFSETQ. The CDR3 spans 14 residues. The CDR3 DNA reads as TGCGCCAGCAGCTTGGGTAACTTTGAGGGTGAGCAGTTCTTC. As protein: CASSLGNFEGEQFF.

This clone occurred many times. The sample holds other DNA sequences that translate to the same CDR3. The chain recombines TRBV4-2 with TRBJ2-7; 12 bases line up with TRBD2. The CDR3 is made up of 17 amino acids. The germline V gene has CDR1 LGHNA and CDR2 YNFKEQ. V lost 0 bases and J lost 1; bases outside the gene matches: 4. CDR3 nucleotides: TGTGCCAGCAGCCAAGAAGGACTAGCGGGAAGGTCCTACGAGCAGTACTTC. It codes for CASSQEGLAGRSYEQYF.

With respect to this clone: Since a far larger clone is one base different, this is likely a read error. This chain links TRBV19 with TRBJ2-7, with 10 bases fitting TRBD1. The CDR3 is 16 residues long. The germline CDR1 and CDR2 sequences are LNHDA and SQIVND (reference sequence). J lost 1 base, V lost 5 bases, and 8 bases had no gene match. The CDR3 reads CASSVTGTGVSYEQYF. CDR3 nucleotide sequence: TGTGCCAGTAGTGTCACCGGGACAGGGGTTTCCTACGAGCAGTACTTC.

In its sample, this clone was seen once. The rearrangement links TRBV25-1 to TRBJ1-2; D may be TRBD1 (6 bases). Germline loops: CDR1 MGHDK, CDR2 SYGVNS. The CDR3 is 13 amino acids. V lost 4 bases and J 8 bases, leaving 14 bases between the germline ends. CDR3 protein: CASSGWQGIGYTF. The CDR3 DNA follows: TGTGCCAGCAGTGGGTGGCAGGGGATCGGCTACACCTTC.

The V and J genes are TRBV5-1 and TRBJ1-2; 7 bases map to TRBD1. The CDR3 spans 15 residues. Germline trimming cut 3 bases from V and 2 bases from J; bases unmatched to any gene: 7. CDR1 is SGHRS and CDR2 is YFSETQ in the germline V gene. CDR3 amino acids: CASSSRGSSNYGYTF. Written as DNA, the CDR3 is TGCGCCAGCAGCTCCAGGGGGTCTTCGAACTATGGCTACACCTTC.

A single count supports this clone. The rearrangement uses TRBV10-3 and TRBJ2-2, with 15 bases identical to TRBD2. Germline V lookup: CDR1 ENHRY, CDR2 SYGVKD. The trim removed 6 bases at V and 5 bases at J, leaving 1 base unmatched. The CDR3 has 15 residues. As DNA, the CDR3 is TGTGCCATCAGCGGGACTAGCGGGAGGACCGGGGAGCTGTTTTTT. This sequence encodes CAISGTSGRTGELFF.

The chain recombines TRBV28 with TRBJ2-7; TRBD2 might be the D (5 bases). CDR1 MDHEN and CDR2 SYDVKM come from the germline V gene. V lost 2 bases and J 7 bases, leaving 6 bases between the germline ends. CDR3 length: 11 residues. The CDR3 loop is CASSLGEEQYF. CDR3 coding DNA: TGTGCCAGCAGTTTAGGGGAGGAGCAGTACTTC.

This clone has ten or more counts. This chain joins TRBV5-1 and TRBJ2-1; D ambiguous. V lost 4 bases and J 5 bases, leaving 10 bases between the germline ends. Germline assignment: CDR1 SGHRS and CDR2 YFSETQ. The CDR3 is made up of 13 amino acids. This CDR3 reads CASSLRQNNEQFF. The CDR3 DNA is TGCGCCAGCAGCCTAAGACAAAACAATGAGCAGTTCTTC.

The V call is TRBV7-6, the J call TRBJ1-1; unclear D gene. Germline lookup yields CDR1 SGHVS and CDR2 FNYEAQ. The CDR3 is 14 residues long. Trimming pared 5 bases from V and 5 bases from J, leaving 15 bases between. CDR3 sequence (DNA): TGTGCCAGCAGCCCGGAACTCCGGATAACTGAAGCTTTCTTT. This sequence encodes CASSPELRITEAFF.

This clone showed up just a few times. V gene TRBV4-2 combines with J gene TRBJ1-1; TRBD1 might be the D (5 bases). The germline CDR1 and CDR2 sequences are LGHNA and YNFKEQ. V lost 5 bases and J lost 2, with 12 bases in between. CDR3 size: 14 residues. This chain's CDR3 is CASSAQGINTEAFF. CDR3 DNA sequence: TGTGCCAGCAGCGCGCAGGGTATTAACACTGAAGCTTTCTTT.

This sequence joins TRBV4-1 and TRBJ2-2, with 8 positions matching TRBD2. This CDR3 has 20 amino acids. J was trimmed by 1 base and V by 0 bases; bases with no gene match: 13. Looked up from germline, CDR1 is MGHRA and CDR2 is YSYEKL. The CDR3 sequence: CASSQDRWATSGGNTGELFF. CDR3 nucleotides: TGCGCCAGCAGCCAAGACCGGTGGGCCACTAGCGGAGGGAACACCGGGGAGCTGTTTTTT.

V usage is TRBV21-1 and J usage is TRBJ2-5; the D call in the table, TRBD2, was not verified against the DNA. TRBV21-1 constitutes a pseudogene. There are 15 residues in the CDR3. CDR3: CASTPTSGSQETQYF. CDR3 DNA: TGTGCCAGCACGCCTACTAGCGGGAGTCAAGAGACCCAGTACTTC.

J is TRBJ1-5 and V is TRBV7-2, with D unclear. The CDR3 loop spans 15 amino acids. V was shortened by 5 bases and J by 6 bases, with 17 bases between the two germline ends. From germline, CDR1 is SGHTA and CDR2 FQGNSA. The CDR3 loop is CASSLAAEESQPQHF. DNA for the CDR3: TGTGCCAGCAGCCTCGCAGCAGAGGAAAGTCAGCCCCAGCATTTT.

The J gene is TRBJ1-2, the V gene TRBV19, with no clear D. The germline V gene has CDR1 LNHDA and CDR2 SQIVND (reference sequence). This CDR3 has 12 amino acids. The V end lost 5 bases, the J end lost 5 bases, and 9 bases lay between the germline ends. The CDR3 loop is CASSDRGYGYTF. In DNA form, the CDR3 reads TGTGCCAGTAGTGATAGAGGTTATGGCTACACCTTC.

This clone was seen just once. The J gene is TRBJ2-7, the V gene TRBV28, with 8 bases identical to TRBD1. There are 16 residues in the CDR3. Looked up from germline, CDR1 is MDHEN and CDR2 is SYDVKM. With V trimmed by 3 bases and J by 3 bases, 10 bases remained unmatched. The CDR3 DNA reads TGTGCCAGCAGTTTTCTTTATCACAGGGGGGACTACGAGCAGTACTTC. Translating gives CASSFLYHRGDYEQYF.

There are many counts of this clone. The sample has other DNA sequences that encode this CDR3 too. The rearrangement links TRBV25-1 to TRBJ2-7, with 11 bases identical to TRBD1. The CDR3 is 15 residues long. Germline loops: CDR1 MGHDK, CDR2 SYGVNS. V lost 3 bases, J lost 3 bases, and 4 bases stayed unmatched. The CDR3 DNA follows: TGTGCCAGCAGTGAGTTCGGGACAGGGGGCTACGAGCAGTACTTC. Residues: CASSEFGTGGYEQYF.

The rearrangement links TRBV10-1 to TRBJ2-7; D not resolved. V was clipped by 4 bases and J by 0 bases, with 7 bases between them. The CDR3 totals 13 residues. Per germline, CDR1 WNHNN and CDR2 SYGVQD (reference sequence). CDR3 nucleotides: TGCGCCAGCAGTGGACCGAGCTCCTACGAGCAGTACTTC. It yields the protein CASSGPSSYEQYF.

The chain recombines TRBV6-6 with TRBJ2-7, with 8 bases aligning to TRBD2. Germline assignment: CDR1 MNHNY and CDR2 SVGAGI (reference sequence). Unmatched junction bases numbered 7, after V lost 6 bases and J lost 3 bases. This CDR3 contains 14 residues. The CDR3 loop is CASSATSAIYEQYF. The CDR3 coding sequence is TGTGCCAGCAGCGCGACTAGCGCAATCTACGAGCAGTACTTC.

V is TRBV28 and J is TRBJ2-1, with 7 bases that match TRBD2. The V segment lost 4 bases and the J segment 4 bases; nucleotides outside the gene matches: 10. This CDR3 has 16 residues. The germline gives CDR1 MDHEN, CDR2 SYDVKM. The CDR3 region has the DNA TGTGCCAGCAGTTCCCCGGGCGGGAGCGGTTACAATGAGCAGTTCTTC. The encoded protein is CASSSPGGSGYNEQFF.

The chain uses TRBV7-2 and TRBJ2-1; TRBD2 matches 8 bases. Per germline, CDR1 SGHTA and CDR2 FQGNSA. The CDR3 loop spans 14 amino acids. V gave up 8 bases and J gave up 6 bases; unmatched junction bases: 9. CDR3 protein: CASSRRGGFNEQFF. CDR3 nucleotide sequence: TGTGCCAGCTCCCGACGGGGGGGTTTCAATGAGCAGTTCTTC.

V is TRBV7-8 and J is TRBJ1-1; D is perhaps TRBD1 (5 bases). The V gene lost 1 base and the J gene lost 11 bases, with 14 bases spanning the gap. The germline gives CDR1 SGHVS, CDR2 FQNEAQ. The CDR3 has 13 residues. The CDR3 is CASSLVLEGMAFF. In nucleotides, the CDR3 is TGTGCCAGCAGCTTAGTACTTGAGGGGATGGCTTTCTTT.

The gene calls are TRBV6-1 and TRBJ1-1; D unresolved. Germline CDR1 MNHNS, CDR2 SASEGT. This CDR3 is 11 amino acids long. V lost 8 bases to trimming and J lost 4 bases, with 8 bases between them. CDR3 bases: TGTGCCAGCGGGGTACCCACTGAAGCTTTCTTT. Protein: CASGVPTEAFF.

The genes are TRBV7-8 and TRBJ1-2, with D perhaps matching TRBD1 (6 bases). The length of the CDR3 is 16 residues. In germline, CDR1 is SGHVS, CDR2 FQNEAQ. Trimming stripped 1 base from V and 0 bases from J, with 12 bases between. CDR3 sequence reads: CASSLGGGGTNYGYTF. The CDR3 nucleotides are TGTGCCAGCAGCTTAGGGGGCGGGGGCACTAACTATGGCTACACCTTC.